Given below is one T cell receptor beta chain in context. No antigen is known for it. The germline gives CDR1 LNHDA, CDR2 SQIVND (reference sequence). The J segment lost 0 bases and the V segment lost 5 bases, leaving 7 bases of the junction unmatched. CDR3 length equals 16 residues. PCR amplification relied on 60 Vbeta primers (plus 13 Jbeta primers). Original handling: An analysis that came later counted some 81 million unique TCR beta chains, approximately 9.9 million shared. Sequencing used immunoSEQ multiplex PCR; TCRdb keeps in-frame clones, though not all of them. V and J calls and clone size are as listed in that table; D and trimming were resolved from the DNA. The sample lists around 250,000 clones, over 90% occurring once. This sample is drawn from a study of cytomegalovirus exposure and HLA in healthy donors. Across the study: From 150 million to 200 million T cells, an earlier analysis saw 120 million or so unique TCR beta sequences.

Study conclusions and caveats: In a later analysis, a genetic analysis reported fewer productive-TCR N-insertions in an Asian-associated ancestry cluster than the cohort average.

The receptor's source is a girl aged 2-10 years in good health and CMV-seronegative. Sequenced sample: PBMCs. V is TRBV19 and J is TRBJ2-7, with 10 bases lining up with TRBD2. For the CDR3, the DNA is TGTGCCAGTAGTCCCTTTAGCGGGGGGACCTCCTACGAGCAGTACTTC. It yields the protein CASSPFSGGTSYEQYF.